Shown below are 16 T cell receptor beta chains from a single sample sequenced in a study of PD-L1 blockade in urothelial cancer. Profiling relied on immunoSEQ multiplex PCR, and the TCRdb table lists in-frame clones only, not all of them. The table lists tens of thousands of clones, around 90% of them singletons. The sequences come from PBMCs, collected around atezolizumab (anti-PD-L1) treatment. The receptors shown here come from a man in his 70s with urothelial cancer.

The rearrangement links TRBV5-1 to TRBJ1-1, with D possibly being TRBD1 (5 bases). The CDR3 has 14 amino acids. Germline V gene data show CDR1 as SGHRS and CDR2 as YFSETQ. With 4 bases removed from V and 0 bases from J, the gap between germline ends came to 10 bases. Written as DNA, the CDR3 is TGCGCCAGCAGCACGGACACCATGAACACTGAAGCTTTCTTT. Translating it yields CASSTDTMNTEAFF.

This clone was seen only once. V usage is TRBV4-1 and J usage is TRBJ1-5, with 7 positions matching TRBD1. Germline V gene sequence: CDR1 MGHRA, CDR2 YSYEKL. V lost 4 bases and J lost 5; bases outside the gene matches: 14. The CDR3 has 17 residues. The CDR3: CASSPPAVGQLHQPQHF. CDR3 in DNA: TGCGCCAGCAGCCCTCCTGCGGTGGGACAGCTTCATCAGCCCCAGCATTTT.

The V gene is TRBV6-7, the J gene TRBJ2-2; tentatively, D is TRBD2 (6 bases). TRBV6-7 is labeled an ORF, and its function is uncertain. V was shortened by 9 bases and J by 2 bases, with 16 bases between the two germline ends. The CDR3 runs 15 residues. The chain's CDR3 is CARTRTRPNTGELFF. DNA of the CDR3: TGTGCCAGGACTAGAACGCGCCCTAACACCGGGGAGCTGTTTTTT.

The chain couples TRBV2 to TRBJ2-1; 7 bases match TRBD2. This CDR3 has 14 residues. The trim removed 6 bases at V and 9 bases at J, leaving 11 bases unmatched. Germline values: CDR1 SNHLY, CDR2 FYNNEI. CDR3: CASSLHGLESEQFF. The CDR3 DNA reads as TGTGCCAGCAGCCTCCATGGACTAGAATCTGAGCAGTTCTTC.

The chain links TRBV20-1 to TRBJ2-3; no clear D gene. V dropped 6 bases and J dropped 6 bases, with 10 bases sitting between them. The CDR3 length is 11 residues. Germline CDR1 is DFQATT and CDR2 is SNEGSKA (reference sequence). In nucleotides, the CDR3 is TGCAGTGCAAGCGTGTGGGATACGCAGTATTTT. Translating gives CSASVWDTQYF.

The chain combines TRBV11-2 with TRBJ2-7, with TRBD1 identical over 7 bases. This CDR3 is 19 amino acids long. Losses at the gene ends were 1 base for V and 1 base for J; bases not matched to a gene: 16. CDR1 is SGHAT and CDR2 is FQNNGV in the germline V gene. For the CDR3, the DNA is TGTGCCAGCAGCTTAGTGACAGGGCATCTTCCCTCTATGTCCTACGAGCAGTACTTC. Encoded protein: CASSLVTGHLPSMSYEQYF.

CDR3 bases: TGTGCCAGCAGTTCCCTGGACAGGGTTCCCCCCGAGCAGTACTTC. Its translation is CASSSLDRVPPEQYF. The chain combines TRBV27 with TRBJ2-7; 8 bases line up with TRBD1. Germline CDR1 is MNHEY and CDR2 is SMNVEV (reference sequence). This CDR3 is 15 amino acids long. The V and J ends lost 4 bases and 6 bases, in that order; junction bases with no gene match: 11.

The rearrangement links TRBV9 to TRBJ2-3; the match to TRBD2 covers 13 bases. V lost 1 base to trimming and J lost 5 bases; unmatched junction nucleotides: 4. The germline V gene has CDR1 SGDLS and CDR2 YYNGEE. This CDR3 comprises 16 residues. The CDR3 here is CASSVSGLAGQDTQYF. In nucleotides, the CDR3 is TGTGCCAGCAGCGTATCGGGACTAGCGGGACAAGATACGCAGTATTTT.

The chain couples TRBV2 to TRBJ2-6; 8 bases map to TRBD2. The CDR3 covers 18 residues. Germline lookup yields CDR1 SNHLY and CDR2 FYNNEI. The V and J ends lost 10 bases and 4 bases, in that order; junction bases with no gene match: 18. CDR3 loop: CAIAVGLVPRGGANVLTF. DNA for the CDR3: TGTGCCATCGCAGTGGGACTAGTTCCCCGCGGAGGGGCCAACGTCCTGACTTTC. Filled out from reference TRBV2 and TRBJ2-6, the complete variable domain reads EPEVTQTPSHQVTQMGQEVILRCVPISNHLYFYWYRQILGQKVEFLVSFYNNEISEKSEIFDDQFSVERPDGSNFTLKIRSTKLEDSAMYFCAIAVGLVPRGGANVLTFGAGSRLTVL.

This clone was observed once. CDR3 nucleotides: TGCGCCAGCAGCTTGGTTGCGGGTGCCTCCTACGAGCAGTACTTC. It encodes CASSLVAGASYEQYF. V gene TRBV5-1 combines with J gene TRBJ2-7; possibly TRBD2 for D (5 bases). Germline CDR1 SGHRS, CDR2 YFSETQ. V was cut by 0 bases and J by 0 bases, with 10 bases left in between. The CDR3 loop spans 15 amino acids.

V gene TRBV28 combines with J gene TRBJ2-1; 9 bases match TRBD2. The CDR3 runs to 16 residues. The V gene's germline CDR1 is MDHEN and CDR2 SYDVKM. J lost 5 bases, V lost 7 bases, and 12 bases had no gene match. This CDR3 is CASIPPQGLANNEQFF. CDR3 nucleotide sequence: TGTGCCAGCATCCCTCCCCAGGGACTAGCTAACAATGAGCAGTTCTTC.

J is TRBJ2-1 and V is TRBV6-6, with D possibly matching TRBD2 (6 bases). Trimming removed 11 bases from V and 10 bases from J, with 12 bases in between. This CDR3 contains 10 residues. Germline V gene lookup returns CDR1 MNHNY and CDR2 SVGAGI (reference sequence). CDR3 sequence (DNA): TGTGCCGGAGGGGAGGAAGAGCAGTTCTTC. Protein sequence: CAGGEEEQFF.

The chain couples TRBV25-1 to TRBJ1-2; D possibly corresponds to TRBD1 (5 bases). This CDR3 is 16 amino acids long. V gave up 2 bases and J gave up 6 bases, with 19 bases separating them. Looked up from germline, CDR1 is MGHDK and CDR2 is SYGVNS. CDR3 residues: CASSEVGTVRGNGYTF. DNA for the CDR3: TGTGCCAGCAGTGAAGTTGGGACGGTACGGGGGAATGGCTACACCTTC.

This CDR3 reads CASSKEPTGGNQPQHF. The CDR3 DNA reads TGTGCCAGCAGCAAAGAGCCGACAGGGGGCAATCAGCCCCAGCATTTT. The rearrangement uses TRBV21-1 and TRBJ1-5; TRBD1, as called in the table, went unchecked against the DNA. TRBV21-1 is a pseudogene. This CDR3 is built from 16 residues.

The chain couples TRBV29-1 to TRBJ2-3, with D uncertain. V was clipped by 5 bases and J by 0 bases, with 12 bases between them. CDR1 SQVTM and CDR2 ANQGSEA come from the germline V gene. The CDR3 covers 14 residues. The CDR3 DNA follows: TGCAGCGTTACCTTTCGAGCTAGCACAGATACGCAGTATTTT. Protein: CSVTFRASTDTQYF.

The chain joins TRBV5-8 to TRBJ2-5; TRBD2 matches at 11 bases. CDR1 is SGHTS, CDR2 YDEGEE, per germline. V trimming: 2 bases; J trimming: 6 bases; junction bases outside the gene matches: 9. The CDR3 sequence is 16 residues long. CDR3 region: CASSLITSGSLKTQYF. The CDR3 DNA follows: TGTGCCAGCAGCTTAATTACTAGCGGGAGTTTGAAGACCCAGTACTTC.